This T cell receptor beta chain originates from a study of cytomegalovirus exposure and HLA in healthy donors. General study findings and limits: Sequencing likely produced, as an artifact, a cluster of highly shared sequence variants.

The CDR3 loop spans 15 amino acids. Germline V gene data show CDR1 as SGHVS and CDR2 as FNYEAQ. V lost 1 base and J lost 2; bases outside the gene matches: 3. With respect to this clone: Its cognate antigen is unknown.

The study ran its PCR with 60 Vbeta and 13 Jbeta primers. TCRdb's copy holds only in-frame clones and misses some; the assay was immunoSEQ multiplex PCR. The sample yields 100,000 to 150,000 clones, 60% to 80% seen once. The sequenced sample consisted of PBMCs. The chain carries TRBV7-6 and TRBJ2-7; the match to TRBD2 covers 9 bases. This sequence originates from a man aged 50 or older in good health and CMV-seropositive. The CDR3 region is CASSLGLAETYEQYF. CDR3 sequence (DNA): TGTGCCAGCAGCTTAGGACTAGCGGAAACCTACGAGCAGTACTTC. The complete variable domain, with remaining parts taken from reference TRBV7-6 and TRBJ2-7, reads GAGVSQSPRYKVTKRGQDVALRCDPISGHVSLYWYRQALGQGPEFLTYFNYEAQQDKSGLPNDRFSAERPEGSISTLTIQRTEQRDSAMYRCASSLGLAETYEQYFGPGTRLTVT.